A selection of T cell receptor beta chains follows, all from one sample in a study of shared clonotypes between healthy human individuals. Here immunoSEQ multiplex PCR was the method, and the copy in TCRdb shows in-frame clones only, minus some. This table holds some 790,000 clones, around 77% found once. The sample taken for sequencing was memory CD4+ T cells sorted from blood. The receptors originated from a woman aged 25-40 years in good health. Each CDR3 is given with its conserved first and last residue. D genes are given only for firm matches. For some rows the clone size is stated as once, few or many, or as a class when expanded; others skip it.

TRBJ2-7,NA,TRBV29-1,NA,TGCAGCGTGAGGGGGGGACCCTACGAGCAGTACTTC,CSVRGGPYEQYF
TRBJ2-1,few,TRBV5-1,NA,TGCGCCAGCAGCTTGCAGGGAGTTACCTACAATGAGCAGTTCTTC,CASSLQGVTYNEQFF
TRBJ1-2,NA,TRBV18,NA,TGTGCGGCGTCCGGAGGGGGAAGGAACTATGGCTACACCTTC,CAASGGGRNYGYTF
TRBJ2-2,NA,TRBV19,TRBD2,TGTGCCAGTAGCCGGACTAGCGCGAACACCGGGGAGCTGTTTTTT,CASSRTSANTGELFF
TRBJ2-6,NA,TRBV5-1,TRBD1,TGCGCCAGCATTAGCGGACAGGGCGACTCTGGGGCCAACGTCCTGACTTTC,CASISGQGDSGANVLTF
TRBJ2-7,NA,TRBV29-1,NA,TGCAGCATTCCGGGTCCCGCCTACGAGCAGTACTTC,CSIPGPAYEQYF
TRBJ2-1,few,TRBV2,TRBD1,TGTGCCAGCAGGACAGGGAGCGGCAATGAGCAGTTCTTC,CASRTGSGNEQFF
TRBJ2-3,NA,TRBV5-1,TRBD1,TGCGCCAGCGGGGGCAGGGGGACAGATACGCAGTATTTT,CASGGRGTDTQYF
TRBJ2-3,NA,TRBV6-4,NA,TGTGCCAGCAGTGACGCCCAGGGCACAGATACGCAGTATTTT,CASSDAQGTDTQYF
TRBJ1-5,NA,TRBV7-8,NA,TGTGCCAGCAGCTTAGCAGGCCTTACAGTAAATCAGCCCCAGCATTTT,CASSLAGLTVNQPQHF
TRBJ1-2,few,TRBV5-1,NA,TGCGCCAGCAGCTTAGACAACAGGCAGGAAAGTCCAGGCTACACCTTC,CASSLDNRQESPGYTF
TRBJ2-5,NA,TRBV19,NA,TGTGCCAGTAGTAGACAACAAGAGACCCAGTACTTC,CASSRQQETQYF
TRBJ2-2,NA,TRBV5-1,NA,TGCGCCAGCAGCCCCCTTTTGGTGAACACCGGGGAGCTGTTTTTT,CASSPLLVNTGELFF
TRBJ1-5,few,TRBV7-9,NA,TGTGCCAGCAGCTTAGAGAGGGATCGAGCGCCCCAGCATTTT,CASSLERDRAPQHF
TRBJ1-2,NA,TRBV2,NA,TGTGCCAGCAGTGAAGGGGACACCACTTATGGCTACACCTTC,CASSEGDTTYGYTF
TRBJ2-3,NA,TRBV19,NA,TGTGCCAGTAGTATAAAGGGTACAAGCCGAACAGATACGCAGTATTTT,CASSIKGTSRTDTQYF
TRBJ1-1,NA,TRBV5-1,NA,TGCGCCAGCAGGGTGACAGGGAACACTGAAGCTTTCTTT,CASRVTGNTEAFF
TRBJ1-5,NA,TRBV10-2,TRBD1,TGCGCCAGCAGTCTACAGGGGGCCAGCAATCAGCCCCAGCATTTT,CASSLQGASNQPQHF
TRBJ1-2,NA,TRBV29-1,NA,TGCAGCGTTCGATGGGCGGATTGGGGCTACACCTTC,CSVRWADWGYTF
TRBJ2-5,once,TRBV28,TRBD2,TGTGCCAGCAGTTTATGGGGTAGCGGGGGGTTGCAAGAGACCCAGTACTTC,CASSLWGSGGLQETQYF
TRBJ2-5,NA,TRBV6-1,NA,TGTGCCAGCAGTGAAAGTCAGTTGCTAGAGACCCAGTACTTC,CASSESQLLETQYF
TRBJ2-7,NA,TRBV6-5,TRBD1,TGTGCCAGCAGTTCCGGGACAGGGGGCGGGCGCGAGCAGTACTTC,CASSSGTGGGREQYF
TRBJ1-2,NA,TRBV5-6,NA,TGTGCCAGCAGGGCGCGGGGGGCGTTAAGCTATGGCTACACCTTC,CASRARGALSYGYTF
TRBJ1-5,NA,TRBV7-2,NA,TGTGCCAGCAGCTTTGTGGATGACCAGAATCAGCCCCAGCATTTT,CASSFVDDQNQPQHF
TRBJ1-2,NA,TRBV28,NA,TGTGCCAGCAGTTTACGGATCTATGGCTACACCTTC,CASSLRIYGYTF
TRBJ1-1,NA,TRBV19,NA,TGTGCCAGTAGTATAAGATCGTTAACCCAAGCTTTCTTT,CASSIRSLTQAFF
TRBJ2-7,few,TRBV4-2,TRBD1,TGTGCCAGCAGCGCCACGGGGGGACAGGGCCACTACGAGCAGTACTTC,CASSATGGQGHYEQYF
TRBJ1-2,NA,TRBV19,NA,TGTGCCACCGGGGACCTCAAAATTGGGGGCTACACCTTC,CATGDLKIGGYTF
TRBJ2-7,few,TRBV19,TRBD1,TGTGCCAGTAGTCCATGGGGACAGGTCTACGAGCAGTACTTC,CASSPWGQVYEQYF
TRBJ2-1,NA,TRBV28,NA,TGTGCCAGCAGCAGAACTGGGGGACTCTACAATGAGCAGTTCTTC,CASSRTGGLYNEQFF
TRBJ2-1,NA,TRBV18,NA,TGTGCCAGCTCACCACCTATAAGGAATGAGCAGTTCTTC,CASSPPIRNEQFF
TRBJ2-5,NA,TRBV9,NA,TGTGCCAGCAGCGTAGCCCAGATAGTCGGTAAAGAGACCCAGTACTTC,CASSVAQIVGKETQYF
TRBJ2-5,NA,TRBV7-2,NA,TGTGCCAGCAGGACCGGGACGTTGAGTGGGGGCCAGTACTTC,CASRTGTLSGGQYF
TRBJ2-7,NA,TRBV11-2,TRBD2,TGTGCCAGCAGCTGGAACACCTTAGCGGGATACGAGCAGTACTTC,CASSWNTLAGYEQYF
TRBJ1-2,NA,TRBV5-1,NA,TGCGCCAGCAGCTTTGCAGAAGTCTATGGCTACACCTTC,CASSFAEVYGYTF
TRBJ2-1,NA,TRBV14,NA,TGTGCCAGCAGCCGTTACAATGAGCAGTTCTTC,CASSRYNEQFF
TRBJ2-7,NA,TRBV5-1,NA,TGCGCCAGCAGCTTAGAGGCTCGAGGGCTCGAGCAGTACTTC,CASSLEARGLEQYF
TRBJ1-2,NA,TRBV18,TRBD1,TGTGCCAGCTCACCTCCCGGGACAGTTAATGGCTACACCTTC,CASSPPGTVNGYTF
TRBJ2-1,NA,TRBV28,NA,TGTGCCAGCTCGGTACCGGGACCTGGAGGTCACAATGAGCAGTTCTTC,CASSVPGPGGHNEQFF
TRBJ2-5,NA,TRBV15,TRBD2,TGTGCCACCAGCCCCCTCGGTAGCGGGAGAAGGAGAAGGGAGACCCAGTACTTC,CATSPLGSGRRRRETQYF
TRBJ2-7,NA,TRBV6-5,TRBD2,TGTGCCAGCAGTTATACGGGAGGGCAGTACGAGCAGTACTTC,CASSYTGGQYEQYF
TRBJ2-3,NA,TRBV2,NA,TGTGCCAGCAGAAGTCAGTCCTACACAGATACGCAGTATTTT,CASRSQSYTDTQYF
TRBJ2-7,NA,TRBV2,NA,TGTGCCAGCAGTGAAGACGCGGTGGCCTACGAGCAGTACTTC,CASSEDAVAYEQYF